This record covers a single T cell receptor (beta chain). These data are taken from a study of blood T cell repertoires in COVID-19. Across the whole study: The origin of the acute and convalescent COVID-19 samples was the United States, Italy and Spain. PBMCs, B-cell-depleted T cells, or T cells were the source of the cDNA or gDNA that made up the material.

Per germline, CDR1 SGHRS and CDR2 YFSETQ. Trimming left V 0 bases short and J 4 bases short, with 7 bases between. The CDR3 loop spans 13 amino acids. How the authors handled the data: Scientists estimated how many nucleated cells there were by amplifying reference gene primers. Profiling relied on immunoSEQ multiplex PCR, and the TCRdb table lists in-frame clones only, not all of them. That table is the source of V, J and clone size, and D and trimming were worked out from the DNA. The sample lists fewer than 80,000 clones; around 90% were seen once. This receptor was taken from a human donor in a cohort sampled during active COVID-19. The V call is TRBV5-1, the J call TRBJ2-5, with D uncertain. Source material: peripheral blood. In DNA form, the CDR3 reads TGCGCCAGCAGCTTGGCGGGTGGAGAGACCCAGTACTTC. This codes for CASSLAGGETQYF.